The 29 T cell receptor beta chains in this list originate from one sample, sequenced in a study of CD8+ T cells in alopecia areata. RNA extraction and reverse transcription yielded cDNA as sequencing template. The protocol was immunoSEQ multiplex PCR, while the TCRdb copy is restricted to in-frame clones and leaves out a portion. The top ten clones hold over 0.4% of a sample with over 200,000 clones, around three fifths of them seen once. Material: CD4+ T cells sorted from blood, obtained at week 0. These receptor sequences come from a human donor with alopecia areata.

This clone was counted once. The CDR3 loop reads CASRRTRDPYNEQFF. As DNA, the CDR3 is TGTGCCAGCAGGCGAACCAGGGATCCCTACAATGAGCAGTTCTTC. The V and J genes are TRBV7-8 and TRBJ2-1; perhaps TRBD1 as D (5 bases). There are 15 residues in the CDR3. Trimming took off 6 bases at V and 2 bases at J, with 14 bases between the two ends. CDR1 and CDR2 (germline): SGHVS, FQNEAQ. Full variable domain (missing parts from reference TRBV7-8 and TRBJ2-1): GAGVSQSPRYKVAKRGQDVALRCDPISGHVSLFWYQQALGQGPEFLTYFQNEAQLDKSGLPSDRFFAERPEGSVSTLKIQRTQQEDSAVYLCASRRTRDPYNEQFFGPGTRLTVL.

The chain combines TRBV29-1 with TRBJ2-7; D unclear. V dropped 4 bases and J dropped 5 bases, with 15 bases sitting between them. Per the germline V gene, CDR1 is SQVTM and CDR2 is ANQGSEA. The CDR3 length is 13 residues. The CDR3 is CSVATRASDEQYF. The CDR3 DNA sequence: TGCAGCGTTGCGACTCGGGCCTCAGACGAGCAGTACTTC.

This rearrangement joins TRBV29-1 to TRBJ1-2; TRBD1 matches 9 bases. The germline gives CDR1 SQVTM, CDR2 ANQGSEA. V shed 3 bases, J shed 8 bases, and the junction held 7 bases outside the gene matches. The CDR3 loop spans 13 amino acids. For the CDR3, the DNA is TGCAGCGTTGATCCGGGACAGGGTCTGGGCTACACCTTC. This translates into CSVDPGQGLGYTF. The variable domain in full, with the rest retrieved from reference TRBV29-1 and TRBJ1-2, is SAVISQKPSRDICQRGTSLTIQCQVDSQVTMMFWYRQQPGQSLTLIATANQGSEATYESGFVIDKFPISRPNLTFSTLTVSNMSPEDSSIYLCSVDPGQGLGYTFGSGTRLTVV.

This rearrangement joins TRBV27 to TRBJ2-7; D gene unclear. Trimming stripped 0 bases from V and 3 bases from J, with 9 bases between. This CDR3 is built from 14 residues. Germline CDR1 and CDR2: MNHEY and SMNVEV (reference sequence). The CDR3 DNA is TGTGCCAGCAGTTTATCGTACGGAGACTACGAGCAGTACTTC. Translated, it gives CASSLSYGDYEQYF.

This chain uses TRBV6-5 with TRBJ2-3; 13 nucleotides line up with TRBD2. In germline, CDR1 is MNHEY, CDR2 SVGAGI. The ends lost 6 bases at V and 4 bases at J; junction bases unmatched: 4. This CDR3 has 15 amino acids. The CDR3 spells CASRGLAGSADTQYF. Written as DNA, the CDR3 is TGTGCCAGCAGGGGACTAGCGGGAAGCGCAGATACGCAGTATTTT.

The chain couples TRBV4-1 to TRBJ2-3; maybe TRBD2 (6 bases). The V gene lost 0 bases and the J gene lost 2 bases, with 12 bases spanning the gap. The CDR3 extends over 16 amino acids. Germline CDR1 is MGHRA and CDR2 is YSYEKL. This chain's CDR3 is CASSQDSSAFTDTQYF. Here the CDR3 DNA reads TGCGCCAGCAGCCAAGATTCTAGCGCCTTCACAGATACGCAGTATTTT.

As for this clone: The sample contains more than one DNA sequence encoding this CDR3. V and J are TRBV30 and TRBJ1-5, with D maybe TRBD1 (5 bases). This CDR3 comprises 13 residues. V lost 2 bases and J 5 bases, leaving 10 bases between the germline ends. Germline V lookup: CDR1 GTSNPN, CDR2 SVGIG (reference sequence). The CDR3 reads CAWSRGRDQPQHF. The CDR3 DNA reads TGTGCCTGGAGTCGGGGGAGGGATCAGCCCCAGCATTTT.

In its sample, this clone was seen a few times. This chain links TRBV28 with TRBJ2-7; D unclear. Looked up from germline, CDR1 is MDHEN and CDR2 is SYDVKM. The CDR3 spans 13 residues. Trimming removed 4 bases at V and 4 bases at J, with 11 bases between. The CDR3 loop reads CASSSLGPYEQYF. For the CDR3, the DNA is TGTGCCAGCAGTTCGCTTGGTCCGTACGAGCAGTACTTC.

CDR3: CASSLVPSSGANVLTF. DNA for the CDR3: TGTGCCAGCAGCTTAGTCCCCTCCTCTGGGGCCAACGTCCTGACTTTC. The chain carries TRBV7-2 and TRBJ2-6; D unresolved. The CDR3 extends over 16 amino acids. Trimming removed 1 base from V and 0 bases from J, with 7 bases in between. The germline gives CDR1 SGHTA, CDR2 FQGNSA.

This chain links TRBV5-4 with TRBJ2-1; 11 bases are a match to TRBD2. This CDR3 contains 17 residues. The V gene end was trimmed by 1 base and the J gene end by 4 bases; junction bases not matched to a gene: 7. Germline CDR1 and CDR2: SGHNT and YYREEE (reference sequence). The CDR3 reads CASSLPSGGLYYNEQFF. Here the CDR3 DNA reads TGTGCCAGCAGCTTGCCTAGCGGGGGGCTTTATTACAATGAGCAGTTCTTC.

The J gene is TRBJ1-2, the V gene TRBV27, with 8 bases aligning to TRBD1. Per germline, CDR1 MNHEY and CDR2 SMNVEV (reference sequence). V lost 6 bases, J lost 3 bases, and 3 bases stayed unmatched. The CDR3 is 13 amino acids. The CDR3 region is CASSRTGHYGYTF. In DNA form, the CDR3 reads TGTGCCAGCAGCCGGACAGGGCACTATGGCTACACCTTC.

This clone occurred a few times. The rearrangement joins TRBV29-1 to TRBJ2-1; D is undetermined. Germline V lookup: CDR1 SQVTM, CDR2 ANQGSEA. CDR3 length: 11 residues. V shed 4 bases and J shed 5 bases, with 6 bases lying between them. The CDR3 here is CSVAQNNEQFF. CDR3 DNA sequence: TGCAGCGTTGCCCAAAACAATGAGCAGTTCTTC.

The V and J genes are TRBV30 and TRBJ2-7; D gene ambiguous. The CDR3 has 12 amino acids. Trimming shortened V by 2 bases and J by 3 bases, and 8 bases separated the two germline ends. Germline values: CDR1 GTSNPN, CDR2 SVGIG (reference sequence). CDR3 loop: CAWSKDGYEQYF. CDR3 bases: TGTGCCTGGAGTAAAGACGGCTACGAGCAGTACTTC.

This clone was detected only a few times. V usage is TRBV5-1 and J usage is TRBJ2-7; TRBD1 aligns across 9 bases. The CDR3 is made up of 15 amino acids. V lost 7 bases, J lost 2 bases, and 10 bases stayed unmatched. CDR1 and CDR2 (germline): SGHRS, YFSETQ. The DNA for the CDR3 is TGCGCCAGCGGAGGTTCGGGACAGGGCACCTACGAGCAGTACTTC. This sequence encodes CASGGSGQGTYEQYF.

This clone has only a few counts. The chain is built from TRBV30 and TRBJ1-1; no firm D call. V lost 3 bases and J 1 base, leaving 15 bases between the germline ends. This CDR3 has 15 amino acids. Germline loops: CDR1 GTSNPN, CDR2 SVGIG (reference sequence). The CDR3 DNA sequence: TGTGCCTGGAGGATCCAACTGTCGAAGAACACTGAAGCTTTCTTT. It codes for CAWRIQLSKNTEAFF. Together with reference TRBV30 and TRBJ1-1, the CDR3 gives the full variable domain: SQTIHQWPATLVQPVGSPLSLECTVEGTSNPNLYWYRQAAGRGLQLLFYSVGIGQISSEVPQNLSASRPQDRQFILSSKKLLLSDSGFYLCAWRIQLSKNTEAFFGQGTRLTVV.

This chain joins TRBV7-8 and TRBJ1-5; D not resolved. Germline assignment: CDR1 SGHVS and CDR2 FQNEAQ. The V and J ends lost 1 base and 6 bases respectively, with 7 bases between them. This CDR3 region has 13 residues. The chain's CDR3 is CASSLELAQPQHF. The CDR3 nucleotides are TGTGCCAGCAGCTTAGAATTGGCTCAGCCCCAGCATTTT.

This clone was seen only a few times. CDR3 sequence reads: CASSEGRGNQPQHF. The CDR3 bases are TGTGCCAGCAGTGAGGGACGGGGAAATCAGCCCCAGCATTTT. The genes are TRBV2 and TRBJ1-5; possible D gene TRBD1, 5 bases. Germline assignment: CDR1 SNHLY and CDR2 FYNNEI. The V end lost 3 bases, the J end lost 4 bases, and 10 bases lay between the germline ends. The CDR3 runs 14 residues.

This sequence joins TRBV4-2 and TRBJ2-7; possible D gene TRBD2, 6 bases. Trimming left V 0 bases short and J 4 bases short, with 13 bases between. Per germline, CDR1 LGHNA and CDR2 YNFKEQ. CDR3 length equals 15 residues. CDR3 region: CASSQDGAGSYEQYF. The DNA of the CDR3 is TGTGCCAGCAGCCAAGATGGGGCGGGATCTTACGAGCAGTACTTC.

V gene TRBV11-2 combines with J gene TRBJ2-5; D call uncertain. CDR1 and CDR2 from the germline V gene are SGHAT and FQNNGV. V lost 2 bases, J lost 5 bases, and 9 bases lay in between. This CDR3 region has 13 residues. The CDR3 bases are TGTGCCAGCAGCTTAAGTCAGGAGGAGACCCAGTACTTC. It yields the protein CASSLSQEETQYF.

J is TRBJ1-5 and V is TRBV7-9; D is undetermined. Germline loops: CDR1 SEHNR, CDR2 FQNEAQ (reference sequence). Trimming removed 1 base from V and 6 bases from J, with 4 bases in between. The length of the CDR3 is 12 residues. The CDR3 spells CASSLELQPQHF. In DNA, the CDR3 is TGTGCCAGCAGCTTAGAACTTCAGCCCCAGCATTTT.

The V and J genes are TRBV30 and TRBJ2-4; D uncertain. The ends were cut back, 2 bases at V and 3 bases at J, with 20 bases in the middle. This CDR3 has 17 residues. Per the germline V gene, CDR1 is GTSNPN and CDR2 is SVGIG (reference sequence). CDR3 protein: CAWSTGGIFDGKNIQYF. The CDR3 DNA follows: TGTGCCTGGAGTACGGGCGGAATTTTCGACGGCAAAAACATTCAGTACTTC.

V gene TRBV2 combines with J gene TRBJ2-3, with D hard to call. CDR3 length equals 14 residues. V lost 2 bases and J 0 bases, leaving 6 bases between the germline ends. Germline V gene data show CDR1 as SNHLY and CDR2 as FYNNEI. The CDR3 loop is CASSEWSSTDTQYF. The CDR3 DNA is TGTGCCAGCAGTGAATGGTCTAGCACAGATACGCAGTATTTT. Filled out from reference TRBV2 and TRBJ2-3, the complete variable domain reads EPEVTQTPSHQVTQMGQEVILRCVPISNHLYFYWYRQILGQKVEFLVSFYNNEISEKSEIFDDQFSVERPDGSNFTLKIRSTKLEDSAMYFCASSEWSSTDTQYFGPGTRLTVL.

The chain couples TRBV11-2 to TRBJ2-5; possible D gene TRBD1, 6 bases. Germline V gene lookup returns CDR1 SGHAT and CDR2 FQNNGV. The CDR3 length is 14 residues. V dropped 0 bases and J dropped 1 base, with 6 bases sitting between them. The CDR3 reads CASSLDRGQETQYF. The CDR3 DNA is TGTGCCAGCAGCTTAGACAGGGGCCAAGAGACCCAGTACTTC.

This sequence joins TRBV4-1 and TRBJ2-1; D is unclear. Germline loops: CDR1 MGHRA, CDR2 YSYEKL. CDR3 length equals 14 residues. V lost 1 base and J 3 bases, leaving 7 bases between the germline ends. The CDR3 nucleotides are TGCGCCAGCAGCCAAGTACCGGGCTACAATGAGCAGTTCTTC. This translates into CASSQVPGYNEQFF.

The gene calls are TRBV6-5 and TRBJ1-5; D not certain. CDR3 length equals 15 residues. Between the trimmed V and J ends, which lost 0 bases and 0 bases, there was a span of 6 bases. Germline CDR1 is MNHEY and CDR2 is SVGAGI. CDR3 in DNA: TGTGCCAGCAGTTACTCCCAGGCTAGCAATCAGCCCCAGCATTTT. The encoded protein is CASSYSQASNQPQHF.

This rearrangement joins TRBV30 to TRBJ2-3; possibly TRBD2 for D (6 bases). CDR1 and CDR2 (germline): GTSNPN, SVGIG (reference sequence). The CDR3 runs to 13 residues. The V and J ends lost 3 bases and 5 bases respectively, with 12 bases between them. The CDR3 reads CAWSWGERDTQYF. CDR3 coding DNA: TGTGCCTGGAGCTGGGGGGAGAGAGATACGCAGTATTTT. The complete variable domain, with remaining parts taken from reference TRBV30 and TRBJ2-3, reads SQTIHQWPATLVQPVGSPLSLECTVEGTSNPNLYWYRQAAGRGLQLLFYSVGIGQISSEVPQNLSASRPQDRQFILSSKKLLLSDSGFYLCAWSWGERDTQYFGPGTRLTVL.

This chain links TRBV5-1 with TRBJ2-7; no clear D. Trimming removed 2 bases from V and 6 bases from J, with 12 bases in between. Germline CDR1 and CDR2: SGHRS and YFSETQ. This CDR3 region has 13 residues. This chain's CDR3 is CASSFTIELEQYF. CDR3 nucleotide sequence: TGCGCCAGCAGCTTCACGATAGAACTCGAGCAGTACTTC.

This clone came up a few times. This rearrangement joins TRBV5-6 to TRBJ1-6; 9 bases line up with TRBD1. The ends lost 6 bases at V and 7 bases at J; junction bases unmatched: 8. The CDR3 loop spans 15 amino acids. Germline CDR1 reads SGHDT; CDR2 reads YYEEEE. The CDR3 loop is CASTRRDRENSPLHF. CDR3 nucleotide sequence: TGTGCCAGCACACGCCGGGACAGGGAGAATTCACCCCTCCACTTT.

This rearrangement joins TRBV30 to TRBJ2-7, with D hard to call. Trimming pared 0 bases from V and 3 bases from J, leaving 9 bases between. The germline V gene encodes CDR1 GTSNPN and CDR2 SVGIG (reference sequence). The CDR3 has 13 amino acids. Here the CDR3 DNA reads TGTGCCTGGAGTGTAAATCCAAACTACGAGCAGTACTTC. This gives the protein CAWSVNPNYEQYF.